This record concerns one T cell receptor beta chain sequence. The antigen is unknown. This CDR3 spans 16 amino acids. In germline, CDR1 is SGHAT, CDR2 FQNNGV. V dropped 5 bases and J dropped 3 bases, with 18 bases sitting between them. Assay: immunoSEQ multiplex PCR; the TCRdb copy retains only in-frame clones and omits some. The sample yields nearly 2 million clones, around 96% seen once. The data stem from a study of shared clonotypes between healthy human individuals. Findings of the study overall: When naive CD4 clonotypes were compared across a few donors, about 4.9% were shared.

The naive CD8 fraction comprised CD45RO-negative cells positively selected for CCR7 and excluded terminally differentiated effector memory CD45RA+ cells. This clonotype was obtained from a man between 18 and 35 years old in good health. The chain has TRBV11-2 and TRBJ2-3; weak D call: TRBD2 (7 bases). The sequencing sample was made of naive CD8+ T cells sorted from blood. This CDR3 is CASSPPRGRGTDTQYF. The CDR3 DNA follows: TGTGCCAGCAGCCCACCGAGGGGGAGGGGGACAGATACGCAGTATTTT.